This T cell receptor (beta chain) was sequenced in a study of blood T cells in healthy people across ages. A second PCR, run for roughly 7 to 11 cycles, used a sample-barcoded 5' primer plus a J-beta primer mix. MiXCR was run by TCRdb on the 5' RACE reads, yielding one entry per CDR3 protein. Of about a million distinct CDR3 sequences listed, around 49% are singletons. With respect to this clonotype: What it binds is unknown.

Broader study findings: Compared with aged donors, long-lived donors showed fewer expanded clones, suggesting selection.

The CDR3 totals 14 residues. V dropped 6 bases and J dropped 2; count of bases not matched to a gene: 6. Germline values: CDR1 MGHDK, CDR2 SYGVNS. The source material was blood. This chain connects TRBV25-1 to TRBJ1-2; 7 bases line up with TRBD1. This TCR was recovered from a young man in good health. The CDR3 region is CASRLGGGNYGYTF. CDR3 DNA sequence: TGTGCCAGCAGGTTAGGGGGCGGAAACTATGGCTACACCTTC.